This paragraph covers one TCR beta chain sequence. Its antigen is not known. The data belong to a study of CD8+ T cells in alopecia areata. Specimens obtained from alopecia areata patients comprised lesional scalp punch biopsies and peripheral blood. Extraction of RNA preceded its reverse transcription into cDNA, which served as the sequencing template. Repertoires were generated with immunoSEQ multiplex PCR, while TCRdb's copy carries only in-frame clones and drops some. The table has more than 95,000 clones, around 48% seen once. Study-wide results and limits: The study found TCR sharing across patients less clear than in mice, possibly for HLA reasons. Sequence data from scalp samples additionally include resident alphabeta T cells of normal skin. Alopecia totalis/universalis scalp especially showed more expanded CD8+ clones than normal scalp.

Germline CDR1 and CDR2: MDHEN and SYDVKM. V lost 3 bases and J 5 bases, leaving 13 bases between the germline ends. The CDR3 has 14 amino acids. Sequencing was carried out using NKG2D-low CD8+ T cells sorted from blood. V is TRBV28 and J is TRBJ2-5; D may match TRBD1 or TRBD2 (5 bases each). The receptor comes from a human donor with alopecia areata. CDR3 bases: TGTGCCAGCAGTTTGGAGTGGGGACCGGAGACCCAGTACTTC. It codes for CASSLEWGPETQYF. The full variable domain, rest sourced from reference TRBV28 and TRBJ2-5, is DVKVTQSSRYLVKRTGEKVFLECVQDMDHENMFWYRQDPGLGLRLIYFSYDVKMKEKGDIPEGYSVSREKKERFSLILESASTNQTSMYLCASSLEWGPETQYFGPGTRLLVL.